This T cell receptor (beta chain) was sequenced in a study of blood T cells in healthy people across ages. Regarding the study as a whole: Naive T cell percentage showed a strong correlation with TCR beta diversity.

Isolating PBMCs gave at least 6 million of these cells per sample. A minimum of 6 micrograms of total RNA was extracted per sample. Germline V gives CDR1 SGDLS, CDR2 YYNGEE. The length of the CDR3 is 15 residues. Deletions cut 5 bases from V and 4 bases from J, with 18 bases between. This clonotype occurred many times. Antigen: not known. Then a second PCR, running roughly 6 to 12 cycles, was carried out with a sample-barcoded 5' primer and a J-beta primer mix. Every cDNA was tagged by a template-switch adaptor with 12 random nucleotides. Each CDR3 protein gets one entry after TCRdb re-called the 5' RACE reads with MiXCR. The profile shows about 1.5 million distinct CDR3 sequences, roughly 43% of them singletons.

The sequenced sample consisted of blood. The TCR comes from a woman under 30 in good health. This chain links TRBV9 with TRBJ2-5; the D call may be TRBD1 or TRBD2 (5 bases each). CDR3 in amino acids: CASSEGTTLVETQYF. The CDR3 bases are TGTGCCAGCAGTGAGGGGACGACACTGGTAGAGACCCAGTACTTC. Full variable domain (rest looked up from reference TRBV9 and TRBJ2-5): DSGVTQTPKHLITATGQRVTLRCSPRSGDLSVYWYQQSLDQGLQFLIQYYNGEERAKGNILERFSAQQFPDLHSELNLSSLELGDSALYFCASSEGTTLVETQYFGPGTRLLVL.